This TCR beta chain was captured in a study of T cell repertoires in cytomegalovirus infection. For the study at large: Based on public TCR beta signatures, there were indications of CMV infection and of a matching HLA type. Study conclusions and caveats: There were HLA-C-restricted CMV-specific TCR beta clonotypes dominating the ex vivo response.

A remark on this clonotype: Its antigen is not known.

TCRdb re-called the reads through MiXCR, storing one row per CDR3 protein. This table holds hundreds of thousands of distinct CDR3 sequences, 15% to 20% found once. Sequencing was performed on PBMCs. This receptor was obtained from a human donor in good health (CMV status not recorded). Some clones in this sample may be carry-over from other donors' samples.

CDR3 sequence reads: CASSLRNTYGYTF. The CDR3 region has the DNA TGTGCCAGCAGCCTCCGGAACACATATGGCTACACCTTC. This chain links TRBV28 with TRBJ1-2, with D unclear. V was trimmed by 6 bases and J by 5 bases, leaving 13 bases between them. Per germline, CDR1 MDHEN and CDR2 SYDVKM. The CDR3 is made up of 13 amino acids.